This T cell receptor beta chain was sequenced during a study of immune characterization of retroperitoneal liposarcoma. One entry per CDR3 protein results from TCRdb running MiXCR on the PCR reads. Altogether some 9,600 distinct CDR3 sequences are present, around 37% being singletons, with the ten largest covering roughly a tenth. The clonotype was recovered from a female donor with retroperitoneal liposarcoma. Sample: tumor tissue.

The CDR3 is CASSLAAPRDRASNEQFF. The DNA of the CDR3 is TGTGCCAGCAGCTTAGCGGCCCCCCGGGACAGGGCCTCCAATGAGCAGTTCTTC. V is TRBV7-8 and J is TRBJ2-1; 9 bases are a match to TRBD1. CDR1 is SGHVS and CDR2 is FQNEAQ in the germline V gene. V was clipped by 0 bases and J by 6 bases; unmatched bases: 12. The CDR3 covers 18 residues. The whole variable domain, filled in from reference TRBV7-8 and TRBJ2-1, reads GAGVSQSPRYKVAKRGQDVALRCDPISGHVSLFWYQQALGQGPEFLTYFQNEAQLDKSGLPSDRFFAERPEGSVSTLKIQRTQQEDSAVYLCASSLAAPRDRASNEQFFGPGTRLTVL.